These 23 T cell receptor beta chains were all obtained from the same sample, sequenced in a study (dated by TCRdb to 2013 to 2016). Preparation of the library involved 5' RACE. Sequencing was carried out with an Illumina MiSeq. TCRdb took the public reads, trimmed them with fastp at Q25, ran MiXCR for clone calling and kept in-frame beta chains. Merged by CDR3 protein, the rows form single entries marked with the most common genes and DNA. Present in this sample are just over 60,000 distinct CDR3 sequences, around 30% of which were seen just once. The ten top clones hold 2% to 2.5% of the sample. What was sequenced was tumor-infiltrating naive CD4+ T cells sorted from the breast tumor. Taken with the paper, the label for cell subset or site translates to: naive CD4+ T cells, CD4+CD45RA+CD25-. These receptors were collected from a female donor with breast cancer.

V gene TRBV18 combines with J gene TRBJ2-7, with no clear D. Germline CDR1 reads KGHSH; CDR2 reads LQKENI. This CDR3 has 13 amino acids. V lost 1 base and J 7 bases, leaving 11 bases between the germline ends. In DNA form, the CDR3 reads TGTGCCAGCTCACCACGGGTGAATGGGGAGCAGTACTTC. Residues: CASSPRVNGEQYF.

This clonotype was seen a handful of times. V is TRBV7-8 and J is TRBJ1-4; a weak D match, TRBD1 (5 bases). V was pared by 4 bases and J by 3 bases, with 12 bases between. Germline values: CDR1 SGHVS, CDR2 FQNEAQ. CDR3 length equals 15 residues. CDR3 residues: CASSSLRAANEKLFF. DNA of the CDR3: TGTGCCAGCAGCTCTCTCAGGGCGGCTAATGAAAAACTGTTTTTT.

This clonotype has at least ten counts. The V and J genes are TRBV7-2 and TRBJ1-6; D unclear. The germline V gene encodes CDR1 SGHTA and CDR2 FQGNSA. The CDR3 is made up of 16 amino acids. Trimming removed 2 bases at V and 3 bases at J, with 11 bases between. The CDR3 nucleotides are TGTGCCAGCAGCTTATTCCGGGGTTTCTATAATTCACCCCTCCACTTT. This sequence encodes CASSLFRGFYNSPLHF.

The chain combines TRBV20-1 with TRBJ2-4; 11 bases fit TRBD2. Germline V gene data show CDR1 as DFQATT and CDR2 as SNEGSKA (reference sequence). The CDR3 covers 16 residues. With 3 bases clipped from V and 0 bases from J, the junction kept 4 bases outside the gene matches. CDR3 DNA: TGCAGTGCTAGTCCTAGCGGGGGGATAGCCAAAAACATTCAGTACTTC. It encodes CSASPSGGIAKNIQYF.

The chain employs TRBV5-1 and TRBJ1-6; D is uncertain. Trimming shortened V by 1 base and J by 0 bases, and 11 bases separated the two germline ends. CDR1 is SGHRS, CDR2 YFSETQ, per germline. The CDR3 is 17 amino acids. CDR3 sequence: CASSLSPGNSYNSPLHF. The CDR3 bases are TGCGCCAGCAGCTTGTCACCAGGAAACTCCTATAATTCACCCCTCCACTTT.

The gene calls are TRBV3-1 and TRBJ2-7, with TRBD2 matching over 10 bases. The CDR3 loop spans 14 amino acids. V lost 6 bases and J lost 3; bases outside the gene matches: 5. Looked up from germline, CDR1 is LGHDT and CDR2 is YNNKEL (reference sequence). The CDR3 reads CASRLAGESYEQYF. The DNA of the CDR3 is TGTGCCAGCAGGCTAGCGGGAGAAAGCTACGAGCAGTACTTC.

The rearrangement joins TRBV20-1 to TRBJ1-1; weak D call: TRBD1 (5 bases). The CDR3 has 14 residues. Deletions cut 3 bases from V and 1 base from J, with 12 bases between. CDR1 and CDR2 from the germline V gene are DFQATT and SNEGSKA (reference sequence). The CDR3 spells CSASRQGQNTEAFF. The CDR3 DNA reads TGCAGTGCTAGCCGGCAGGGCCAGAACACTGAAGCTTTCTTT.

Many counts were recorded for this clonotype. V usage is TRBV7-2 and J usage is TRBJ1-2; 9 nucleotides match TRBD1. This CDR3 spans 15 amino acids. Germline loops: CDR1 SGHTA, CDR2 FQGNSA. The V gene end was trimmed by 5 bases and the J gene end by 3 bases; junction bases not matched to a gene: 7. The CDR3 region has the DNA TGTGCCAGCAGCCCCGGGACAGGGTGGTACTATGGCTACACCTTC. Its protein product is CASSPGTGWYYGYTF.

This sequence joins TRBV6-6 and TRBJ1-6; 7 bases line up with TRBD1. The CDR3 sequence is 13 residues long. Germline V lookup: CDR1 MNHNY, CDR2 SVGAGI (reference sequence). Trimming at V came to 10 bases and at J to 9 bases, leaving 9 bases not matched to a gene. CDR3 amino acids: CAILRDSLSPLHF. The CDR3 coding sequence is TGTGCCATCCTCCGGGACAGCCTTTCACCCCTCCACTTT.

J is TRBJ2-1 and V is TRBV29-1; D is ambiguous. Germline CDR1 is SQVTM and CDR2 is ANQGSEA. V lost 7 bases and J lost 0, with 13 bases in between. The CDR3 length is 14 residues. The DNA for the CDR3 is TGCAGCGCCCGAAGGCCGAGCTCCTACAATGAGCAGTTCTTC. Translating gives CSARRPSSYNEQFF.

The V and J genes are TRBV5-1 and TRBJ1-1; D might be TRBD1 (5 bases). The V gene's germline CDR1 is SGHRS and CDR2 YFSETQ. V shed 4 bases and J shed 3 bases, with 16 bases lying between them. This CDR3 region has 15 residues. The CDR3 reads CASSHNPGRHTEAFF. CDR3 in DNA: TGCGCCAGCAGCCACAACCCAGGGAGACACACTGAAGCTTTCTTT.

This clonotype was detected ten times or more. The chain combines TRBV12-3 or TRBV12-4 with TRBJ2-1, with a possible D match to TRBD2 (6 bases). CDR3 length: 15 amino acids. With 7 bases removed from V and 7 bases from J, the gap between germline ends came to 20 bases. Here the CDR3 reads CASTPRAEGKNEQFF. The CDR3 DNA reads TGTGCCAGCACCCCGCGAGCGGAGGGAAAAAATGAGCAGTTCTTC.

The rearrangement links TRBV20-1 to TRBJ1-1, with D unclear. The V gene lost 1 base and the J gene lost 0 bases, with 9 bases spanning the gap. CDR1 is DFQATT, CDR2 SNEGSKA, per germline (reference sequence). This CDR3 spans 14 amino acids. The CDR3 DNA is TGCAGTGCTAGAGCCTTTATACTGAACACTGAAGCTTTCTTT. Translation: CSARAFILNTEAFF.

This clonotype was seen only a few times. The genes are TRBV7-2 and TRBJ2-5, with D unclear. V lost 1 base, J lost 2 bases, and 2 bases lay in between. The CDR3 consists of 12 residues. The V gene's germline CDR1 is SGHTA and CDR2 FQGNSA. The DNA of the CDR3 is TGTGCCAGCAGCTTAGGACAAGAGACCCAGTACTTC. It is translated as CASSLGQETQYF. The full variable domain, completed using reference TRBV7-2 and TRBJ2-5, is GAGVSQSPSNKVTEKGKDVELRCDPISGHTALYWYRQSLGQGLEFLIYFQGNSAPDKSGLPSDRFSAERTGGSVSTLTIQRTQQEDSAVYLCASSLGQETQYFGPGTRLLVL.

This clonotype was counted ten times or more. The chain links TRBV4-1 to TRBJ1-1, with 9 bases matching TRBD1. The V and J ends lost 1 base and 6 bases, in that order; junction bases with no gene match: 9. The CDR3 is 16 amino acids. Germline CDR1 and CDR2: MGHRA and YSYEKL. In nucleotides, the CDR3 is TGCGCCAGCAGCCAAGTCCGAACAGGGGGCCGAGCTGAAGCTTTCTTT. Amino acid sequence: CASSQVRTGGRAEAFF.

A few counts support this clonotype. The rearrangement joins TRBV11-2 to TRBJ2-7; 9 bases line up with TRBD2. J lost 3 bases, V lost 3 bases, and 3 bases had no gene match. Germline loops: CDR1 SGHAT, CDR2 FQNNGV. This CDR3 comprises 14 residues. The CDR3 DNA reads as TGTGCCAGCAGCTTTGGACTAGCGAACTACGAGCAGTACTTC. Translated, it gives CASSFGLANYEQYF.

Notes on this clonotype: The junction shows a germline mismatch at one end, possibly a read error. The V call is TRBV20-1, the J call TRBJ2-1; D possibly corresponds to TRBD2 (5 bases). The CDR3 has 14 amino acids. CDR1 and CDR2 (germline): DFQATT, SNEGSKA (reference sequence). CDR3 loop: CSTRGWAETNEQFF. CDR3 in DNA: TGCAGTACTAGAGGCTGGGCGGAGACCAATGAGCAGTTCTTC.

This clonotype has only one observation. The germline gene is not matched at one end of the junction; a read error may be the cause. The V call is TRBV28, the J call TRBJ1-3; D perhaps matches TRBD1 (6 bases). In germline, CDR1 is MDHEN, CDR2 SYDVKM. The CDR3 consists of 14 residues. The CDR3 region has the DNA TGTGCCAGCAGTTTAGCAGGGGCTGGAAACTCCATATATTTT. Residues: CASSLAGAGNSIYF.

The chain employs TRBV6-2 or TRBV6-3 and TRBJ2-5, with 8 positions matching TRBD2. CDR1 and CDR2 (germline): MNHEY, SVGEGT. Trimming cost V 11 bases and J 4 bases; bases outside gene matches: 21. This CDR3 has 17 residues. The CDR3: CAPHGRASGPRRETQYF. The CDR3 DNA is TGTGCCCCTCACGGGAGGGCTAGCGGGCCGAGGAGAGAGACCCAGTACTTC.

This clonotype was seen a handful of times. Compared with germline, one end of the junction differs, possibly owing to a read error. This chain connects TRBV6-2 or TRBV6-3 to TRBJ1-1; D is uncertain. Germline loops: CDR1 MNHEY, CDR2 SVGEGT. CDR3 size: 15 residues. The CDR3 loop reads CVSSYEAGPRTEAFF. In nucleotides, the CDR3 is TGTGTCAGCAGTTATGAGGCAGGCCCGCGCACTGAAGCTTTCTTT.

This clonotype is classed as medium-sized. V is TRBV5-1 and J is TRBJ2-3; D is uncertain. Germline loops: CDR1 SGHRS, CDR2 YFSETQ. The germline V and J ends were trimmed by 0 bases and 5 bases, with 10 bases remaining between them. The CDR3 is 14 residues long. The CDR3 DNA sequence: TGCGCCAGCAGCTTGGCCACGGTTGGAGATACGCAGTATTTT. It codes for CASSLATVGDTQYF.

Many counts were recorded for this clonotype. CDR3 region: CSAGKGALSGGTDTQYF. The CDR3 DNA follows: TGCAGTGCCGGGAAGGGGGCGCTCTCGGGCGGCACAGATACGCAGTATTTT. The chain carries TRBV20-1 and TRBJ2-3, with 7 bases matching TRBD1. Germline values: CDR1 DFQATT, CDR2 SNEGSKA (reference sequence). The CDR3 is 17 amino acids. V trimming: 6 bases; J trimming: 1 base; junction bases outside the gene matches: 16.

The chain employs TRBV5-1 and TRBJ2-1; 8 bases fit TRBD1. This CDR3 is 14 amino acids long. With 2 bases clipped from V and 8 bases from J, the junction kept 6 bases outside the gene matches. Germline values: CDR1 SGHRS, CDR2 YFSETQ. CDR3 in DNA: TGCGCCAGCAGCTTCCGGACAGGGCAGGATGAGCAGTTCTTC. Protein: CASSFRTGQDEQFF.